This T cell receptor (beta chain) was found in a study of T cell clonotyping in hematopoietic cell transplantation. The CDR3 is made up of 14 amino acids. Per germline, CDR1 SGHRS and CDR2 YFSETQ. Trimming took 4 bases from V and 4 from J; bases not matched to a gene: 6. Regarding this clone: Its antigen remains unknown.

General observations from the study: Graft donor and pretransplant recipient Inverse Simpson Index values predicted broader posttransplant TCR diversity. Cells were unsorted, so CD4 and CD8 contributions were not separated. Pathologically expanded recipient clonotypes increased progressively from day 30 to day 180 as diversity fell. Few recipient clonotypes overlapped donors; over 95% were de novo at given depth.

Assay used: immunoSEQ multiplex PCR; TCRdb lists only in-frame clones, some missing. The table records several thousand clones, approximately 97% of them present only once. The specimen was peripheral blood mononuclear cells, collected 100 days after allogeneic stem cell transplant. The receptor was isolated from a male patient between 60 and 69 years old who had an allogeneic stem cell transplant from a related donor, so the T cells may come from the graft donor. Some clones in this sample may be carry-over from other donors' samples. The V gene is TRBV5-1, the J gene TRBJ1-2; the match to TRBD1 covers 8 bases. In DNA form, the CDR3 reads TGCGCCAGCAGCCCCGGACAGGGAGGCTATGGCTACACCTTC. Amino acid sequence: CASSPGQGGYGYTF. The variable domain in full, completed from reference TRBV5-1 and TRBJ1-2, reads KAGVTQTPRYLIKTRGQQVTLSCSPISGHRSVSWYQQTPGQGLQFLFEYFSETQRNKGNFPGRFSGRQFSNSRSEMNVSTLELGDSALYLCASSPGQGGYGYTFGSGTRLTVV.